This T cell receptor beta chain comes out of a study of radiation and T cells in renal cell carcinoma. Study-level results: Baseline intratumoral clonotype presence is unknown without pretreatment biopsies. In blood, top tumor clones expanded by 2 weeks, shrinking by 4.

Noted time point: blood 2 weeks post-SBRT. Described treatment: 15 Gy SBRT to primary tumor, nephrectomy 4 weeks later. After SBRT, blood was collected at 2 and 4 weeks, plus baseline. Sequencing was performed with immunoSEQ multiplex PCR; in TCRdb, only in-frame clones are kept and a portion is missing. The data show tens of thousands of clones, 65% to 90% seen once. Trimming stripped 7 bases from V and 5 bases from J, with 15 bases between. The length of the CDR3 is 14 residues. Per the germline V gene, CDR1 is SNHLY and CDR2 is FYNNEI. To note about this clone: The antigen is unknown.

V gene TRBV2 combines with J gene TRBJ1-5; possibly TRBD1 for D (5 bases). The sequencing here drew on blood, taken from a patient whose treatment included radiotherapy and nephrectomy. This receptor was obtained from a woman between 45 and 65 years old with renal cell carcinoma. Written as DNA, the CDR3 is TGTGCCAGCAAAACAAGAGGGGCATATCAGCCCCAGCATTTT. It is translated as CASKTRGAYQPQHF.